The clone carrying this T cell receptor beta chain showed up just a few times. The antigen is undetermined. The sample originates from a study of response to subunit inactivated influenza vaccine. General observations from the study: The authors proposed limited new T cell recruitment per seasonal influenza vaccination.

CDR3 size: 17 residues. CDR1 is MDHEN, CDR2 SYDVKM, per germline. The ends lost 2 bases at V and 1 base at J; junction bases unmatched: 8. TCRdb used MiXCR to reprocess the RT-PCR reads, holding one entry per CDR3 protein. The repertoire holds approximately 500,000 distinct CDR3 sequences, over 10% seen once, with under 15% in the top ten. This sequence was found in a man aged 50 to 59 who received an inactivated influenza vaccine. Sequenced material: PBMCs from blood, taken roughly 47 days after vaccination. J is TRBJ2-3 and V is TRBV28, with 8 bases identical to TRBD1. The CDR3 here is CASSLPLTGAGTDTQYF. The DNA of the CDR3 is TGTGCCAGCAGTTTACCCCTGACAGGGGCCGGCACAGATACGCAGTATTTT. Looking up the rest from reference TRBV28 and TRBJ2-3 gives the full variable domain: DVKVTQSSRYLVKRTGEKVFLECVQDMDHENMFWYRQDPGLGLRLIYFSYDVKMKEKGDIPEGYSVSREKKERFSLILESASTNQTSMYLCASSLPLTGAGTDTQYFGPGTRLTVL.